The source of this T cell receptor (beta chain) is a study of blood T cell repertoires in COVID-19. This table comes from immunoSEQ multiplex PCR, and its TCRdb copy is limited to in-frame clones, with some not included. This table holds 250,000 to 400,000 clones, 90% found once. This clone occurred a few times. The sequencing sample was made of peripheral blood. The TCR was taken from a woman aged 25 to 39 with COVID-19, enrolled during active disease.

CDR3 nucleotides: TGTGCCAGCAAGGCCCGGTCGCCGGAGGACACTGAAGCTTTCTTT. This gives the protein CASKARSPEDTEAFF. The gene calls are TRBV28 and TRBJ1-1; no reliable D call. CDR1 is MDHEN and CDR2 is SYDVKM in the germline V gene. The CDR3 loop spans 15 amino acids. V lost 7 bases and J 3 bases, leaving 18 bases between the germline ends. Full variable domain (missing parts from reference TRBV28 and TRBJ1-1): DVKVTQSSRYLVKRTGEKVFLECVQDMDHENMFWYRQDPGLGLRLIYFSYDVKMKEKGDIPEGYSVSREKKERFSLILESASTNQTSMYLCASKARSPEDTEAFFGQGTRLTVV.